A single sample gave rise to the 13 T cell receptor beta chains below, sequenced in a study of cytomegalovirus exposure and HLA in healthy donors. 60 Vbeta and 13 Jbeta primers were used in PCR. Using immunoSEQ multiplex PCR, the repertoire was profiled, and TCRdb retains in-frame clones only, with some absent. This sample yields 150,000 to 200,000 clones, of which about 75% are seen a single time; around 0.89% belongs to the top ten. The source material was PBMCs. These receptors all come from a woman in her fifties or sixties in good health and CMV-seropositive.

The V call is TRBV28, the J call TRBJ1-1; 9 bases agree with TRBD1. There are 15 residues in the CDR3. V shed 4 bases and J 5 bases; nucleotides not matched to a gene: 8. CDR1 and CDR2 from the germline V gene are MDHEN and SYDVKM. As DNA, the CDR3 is TGTGCCAGCAGTTCCCGGGGGACAGGGAGAACTGAAGCTTTCTTT. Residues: CASSSRGTGRTEAFF.

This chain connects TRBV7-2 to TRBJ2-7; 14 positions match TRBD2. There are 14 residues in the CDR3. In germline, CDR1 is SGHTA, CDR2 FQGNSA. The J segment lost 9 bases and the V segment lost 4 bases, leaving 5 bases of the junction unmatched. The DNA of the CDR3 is TGTGCCAGCAGCTCGGGACTAGCGGGAGTTTGGCAGTACTTC. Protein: CASSSGLAGVWQYF.

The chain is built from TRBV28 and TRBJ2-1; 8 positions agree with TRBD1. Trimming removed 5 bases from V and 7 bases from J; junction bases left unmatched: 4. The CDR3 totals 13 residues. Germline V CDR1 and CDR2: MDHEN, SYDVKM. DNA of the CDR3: TGTGCCAGCAGTCTCTGGACAGGGAATGAGCAGTTCTTC. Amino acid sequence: CASSLWTGNEQFF.

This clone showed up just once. The CDR3 protein is CASSSSAGYEQYF. In DNA form, the CDR3 reads TGTGCCAGCAGCTCATCAGCGGGCTACGAGCAGTACTTC. The chain combines TRBV27 with TRBJ2-7; tentative D call: TRBD2 (6 bases). The CDR3 has 13 residues. Germline-derived CDR1 and CDR2 are MNHEY and SMNVEV (reference sequence). V was cut by 6 bases and J by 3 bases, with 12 bases left in between.

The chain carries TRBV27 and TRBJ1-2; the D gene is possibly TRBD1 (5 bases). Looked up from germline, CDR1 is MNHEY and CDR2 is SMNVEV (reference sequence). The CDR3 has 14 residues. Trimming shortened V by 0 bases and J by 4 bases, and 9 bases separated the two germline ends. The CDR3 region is CASSLSGEVYGYTF. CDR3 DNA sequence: TGTGCCAGCAGTTTATCGGGGGAGGTCTATGGCTACACCTTC.

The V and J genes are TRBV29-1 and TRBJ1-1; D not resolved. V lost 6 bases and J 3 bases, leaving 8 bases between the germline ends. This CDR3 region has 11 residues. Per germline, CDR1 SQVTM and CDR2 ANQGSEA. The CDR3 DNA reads TGCAGCGTCGCTAGTTACACTGAAGCTTTCTTT. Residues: CSVASYTEAFF. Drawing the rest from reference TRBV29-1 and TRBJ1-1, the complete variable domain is SAVISQKPSRDICQRGTSLTIQCQVDSQVTMMFWYRQQPGQSLTLIATANQGSEATYESGFVIDKFPISRPNLTFSTLTVSNMSPEDSSIYLCSVASYTEAFFGQGTRLTVV.

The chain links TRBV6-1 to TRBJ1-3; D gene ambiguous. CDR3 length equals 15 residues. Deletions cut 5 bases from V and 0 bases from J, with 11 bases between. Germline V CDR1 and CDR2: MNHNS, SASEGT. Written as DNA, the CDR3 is TGTGCCAGCAGTTCTGACACTTTCTCTGGAAACACCATATATTTT. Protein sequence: CASSSDTFSGNTIYF.

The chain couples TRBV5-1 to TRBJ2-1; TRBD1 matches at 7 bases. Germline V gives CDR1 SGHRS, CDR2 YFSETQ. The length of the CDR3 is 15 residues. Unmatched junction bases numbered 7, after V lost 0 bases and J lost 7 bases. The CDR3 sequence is CASSLVEGAGNEQFF. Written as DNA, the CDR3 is TGCGCCAGCAGCTTGGTAGAGGGGGCGGGTAATGAGCAGTTCTTC. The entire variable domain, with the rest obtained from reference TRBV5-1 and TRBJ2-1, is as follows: KAGVTQTPRYLIKTRGQQVTLSCSPISGHRSVSWYQQTPGQGLQFLFEYFSETQRNKGNFPGRFSGRQFSNSRSEMNVSTLELGDSALYLCASSLVEGAGNEQFFGPGTRLTVL.

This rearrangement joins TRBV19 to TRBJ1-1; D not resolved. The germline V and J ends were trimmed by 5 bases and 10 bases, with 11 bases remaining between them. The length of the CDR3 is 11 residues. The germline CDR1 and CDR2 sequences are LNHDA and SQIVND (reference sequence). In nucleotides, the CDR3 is TGTGCCAGTAGTTCCTTATCGGTAGCTTTCTTT. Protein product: CASSSLSVAFF.

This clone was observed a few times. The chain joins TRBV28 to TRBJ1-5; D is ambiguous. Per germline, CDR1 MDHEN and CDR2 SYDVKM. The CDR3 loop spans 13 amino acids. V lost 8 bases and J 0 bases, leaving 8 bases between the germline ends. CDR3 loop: CASGGNSNQPQHF. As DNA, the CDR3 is TGTGCCAGCGGAGGGAATAGCAATCAGCCCCAGCATTTT.

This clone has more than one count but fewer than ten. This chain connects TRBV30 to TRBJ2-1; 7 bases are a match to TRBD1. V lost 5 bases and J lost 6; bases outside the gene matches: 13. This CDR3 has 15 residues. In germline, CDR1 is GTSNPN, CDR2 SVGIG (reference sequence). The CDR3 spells CAWVTGVSLRNEQFF. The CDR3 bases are TGTGCCTGGGTTACAGGGGTCTCTCTGCGCAATGAGCAGTTCTTC.

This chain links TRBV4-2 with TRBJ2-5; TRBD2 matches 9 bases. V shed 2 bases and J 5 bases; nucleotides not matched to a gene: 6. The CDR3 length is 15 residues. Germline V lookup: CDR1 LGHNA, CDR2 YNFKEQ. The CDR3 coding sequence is TGTGCCAGCAGCCAATCTGCGGGAGGGCCCGAGACCCAGTACTTC. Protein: CASSQSAGGPETQYF.

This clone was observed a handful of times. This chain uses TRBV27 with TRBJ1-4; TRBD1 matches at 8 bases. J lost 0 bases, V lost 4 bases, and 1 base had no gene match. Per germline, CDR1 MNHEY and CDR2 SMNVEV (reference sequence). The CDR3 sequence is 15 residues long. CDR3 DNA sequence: TGTGCCAGCAGTTCGACAGGGGCAACTAATGAAAAACTGTTTTTT. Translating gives CASSSTGATNEKLFF.